The 28 T cell receptor beta chains in this list originate from one sample, sequenced in a study of blood T cell repertoires in COVID-19. Clones were sequenced by immunoSEQ multiplex PCR, and TCRdb holds only the in-frame ones, with some missing. The sample shows about 180,000 clones, more than 65% of them seen only once. Specimen: PBMCs or T cells enriched from blood (not recorded which). These receptors came from a man aged 45-65 years who had recovered from COVID-19.

V and J are TRBV10-3 and TRBJ1-5, with a tentative D call TRBD1 (6 bases). The germline CDR1 and CDR2 sequences are ENHRY and SYGVKD. The CDR3 spans 17 residues. The germline V and J ends were trimmed by 11 bases and 2 bases, with 25 bases remaining between them. The CDR3 nucleotides read TGTGCCTACATCAATCTCGCCAGGGGATTTCGCAATCAGCCCCAGCATTTT. Amino acid sequence: CAYINLARGFRNQPQHF.

V and J are TRBV28 and TRBJ1-3; TRBD1 matches at 9 bases. Germline CDR1 reads MDHEN; CDR2 reads SYDVKM. The length of the CDR3 is 18 residues. The V segment lost 7 bases and the J segment 0 bases; nucleotides outside the gene matches: 13. The CDR3 protein is CASNSNQGTGFSGNTIYF. DNA for the CDR3: TGTGCCAGCAACTCCAATCAAGGGACAGGGTTCTCTGGAAACACCATATATTTT.

The J gene is TRBJ1-3, the V gene TRBV3-1 (or the pseudogene TRBV3-2); a possible D gene is TRBD1 (5 bases). This CDR3 comprises 14 residues. Trimming left V 3 bases short and J 2 bases short, with 8 bases between. Germline loops: CDR1 LGHDT, CDR2 YNNKEL (reference sequence). Written as DNA, the CDR3 is TGTGCCAGCAGCCAGGGGGGAGCTGGAAACACCATATATTTT. Protein product: CASSQGGAGNTIYF.

The chain combines TRBV19 with TRBJ1-5; 8 bases are shared with TRBD1. V lost 6 bases, J lost 4 bases, and 14 bases stayed unmatched. CDR1 and CDR2 from the germline V gene are LNHDA and SQIVND (reference sequence). This CDR3 has 17 residues. CDR3 in amino acids: CASRPEPGTGRNQPQHF. As DNA, the CDR3 is TGTGCCAGTAGGCCCGAACCCGGGACAGGCAGGAATCAGCCCCAGCATTTT. Supplemented by reference TRBV19 and TRBJ1-5, the full variable domain reads DGGITQSPKYLFRKEGQNVTLSCEQNLNHDAMYWYRQDPGQGLRLIYYSQIVNDFQKGDIAEGYSVSREKKESFPLTVTSAQKNPTAFYLCASRPEPGTGRNQPQHFGDGTRLSIL.

V and J are TRBV2 and TRBJ1-1; weak D call: TRBD1 (5 bases). The germline CDR1 and CDR2 sequences are SNHLY and FYNNEI. Trimming stripped 8 bases from V and 6 bases from J, with 16 bases between. The CDR3 is made up of 13 amino acids. In DNA, the CDR3 is TGTGCCAGCCCCGCGGGGCAACTGGCTGAAGCTTTCTTT. Its protein product is CASPAGQLAEAFF.

This sequence joins TRBV3-1 (or the pseudogene TRBV3-2) and TRBJ2-7; D is possibly TRBD1 (5 bases). Trimming shortened V by 1 base and J by 2 bases, and 9 bases separated the two germline ends. The CDR3 length is 14 residues. Germline V gene sequence: CDR1 LGHDT, CDR2 YNNKEL (reference sequence). In DNA, the CDR3 is TGTGCCAGCAGCCAAGTACGCAGGGCCTACGAGCAGTACTTC. Protein product: CASSQVRRAYEQYF.

This rearrangement joins TRBV27 to TRBJ2-7; TRBD1 matches 10 bases. This CDR3 is built from 13 residues. V shed 5 bases and J 5 bases; nucleotides not matched to a gene: 3. Germline CDR1 is MNHEY and CDR2 is SMNVEV (reference sequence). The CDR3 protein is CASSGTGVHEQYF. The CDR3 DNA follows: TGTGCCAGCAGTGGGACAGGGGTCCACGAGCAGTACTTC.

This sequence joins TRBV6-5 and TRBJ2-3; the match to TRBD2 covers 12 bases. Losses at the gene ends were 4 bases for V and 7 bases for J; bases not matched to a gene: 6. CDR1 is MNHEY, CDR2 SVGAGI, per germline. This CDR3 is 15 amino acids long. CDR3 residues: CASSSASGGAYTQYF. The CDR3 DNA reads TGTGCCAGCAGTTCCGCTAGCGGGGGGGCCTATACGCAGTATTTT.

The chain combines TRBV5-1 with TRBJ1-3; 7 bases are shared with TRBD1. The CDR3 runs 16 residues. The J segment lost 0 bases and the V segment lost 4 bases, leaving 7 bases of the junction unmatched. CDR1 SGHRS and CDR2 YFSETQ come from the germline V gene. The CDR3 coding sequence is TGCGCCAGCAGCCTGAATACAGGGGACTCTGGAAACACCATATATTTT. Translating it yields CASSLNTGDSGNTIYF. Combining the CDR3 with reference TRBV5-1 and TRBJ1-3 gives the whole variable domain KAGVTQTPRYLIKTRGQQVTLSCSPISGHRSVSWYQQTPGQGLQFLFEYFSETQRNKGNFPGRFSGRQFSNSRSEMNVSTLELGDSALYLCASSLNTGDSGNTIYFGEGSWLTVV.

This clone has a handful of counts. The chain joins TRBV2 to TRBJ2-5; D gene ambiguous. Trimming stripped 4 bases from V and 1 base from J, with 7 bases between. This CDR3 has 13 residues. The germline gives CDR1 SNHLY, CDR2 FYNNEI. CDR3 amino acids: CASSGYIQETQYF. The CDR3 nucleotides are TGTGCCAGCAGTGGGTACATCCAAGAGACCCAGTACTTC.

This clone was seen only once. The J gene is TRBJ1-4, the V gene TRBV5-1, with 9 bases fitting TRBD1. V trimming: 4 bases; J trimming: 6 bases; junction bases outside the gene matches: 4. Germline lookup yields CDR1 SGHRS and CDR2 YFSETQ. The CDR3 runs to 14 residues. The CDR3 sequence: CASSLGQGHEKLFF. The CDR3 coding sequence is TGCGCCAGCAGCCTCGGACAGGGGCATGAAAAACTGTTTTTT.

V is TRBV7-9 and J is TRBJ2-3; 10 positions agree with TRBD2. V trimming: 4 bases; J trimming: 5 bases; junction bases outside the gene matches: 3. The CDR3 covers 14 residues. The V gene's germline CDR1 is SEHNR and CDR2 FQNEAQ (reference sequence). The CDR3 coding sequence is TGTGCCAGCAGCTGGACTAGCGGAAAAGATACGCAGTATTTT. Translation gives CASSWTSGKDTQYF. The whole variable domain, filled in from reference TRBV7-9 and TRBJ2-3, reads DTGVSQNPRHKITKRGQNVTFRCDPISEHNRLYWYRQTLGQGPEFLTYFQNEAQLEKSRLLSDRFSAERPKGSFSTLEIQRTEQGDSAMYLCASSWTSGKDTQYFGPGTRLTVL.

The chain couples TRBV19 to TRBJ1-2; 8 bases align to TRBD1. V was clipped by 7 bases and J by 2 bases; unmatched bases: 6. The V gene's germline CDR1 is LNHDA and CDR2 SQIVND (reference sequence). CDR3 size: 14 residues. CDR3 bases: TGTGCCAGTACCCCGACAGGGGCGAACTATGGCTACACCTTC. Translating gives CASTPTGANYGYTF.

The V gene is TRBV5-4, the J gene TRBJ2-1; D is possibly TRBD1 (6 bases). V lost 1 base to trimming and J lost 8 bases, with 7 bases between them. The CDR3 is made up of 12 amino acids. CDR1 SGHNT and CDR2 YYREEE come from the germline V gene (reference sequence). Here the CDR3 reads CASSLTGYEQFF. CDR3 DNA: TGTGCCAGCAGCTTGACAGGGTATGAGCAGTTCTTC.

The chain has TRBV3-1 (or the pseudogene TRBV3-2) and TRBJ1-1; 7 bases agree with TRBD1. This CDR3 contains 15 residues. V shed 3 bases and J 5 bases; nucleotides not matched to a gene: 9. CDR1 is LGHDT and CDR2 is YNNKEL in the germline V gene (reference sequence). CDR3 residues: CASSHRGQVRTEAFF. The CDR3 region has the DNA TGTGCCAGCAGCCATAGAGGACAGGTCAGAACTGAAGCTTTCTTT.

The gene calls are TRBV10-3 and TRBJ2-3, with 10 positions matching TRBD2. This CDR3 contains 14 residues. V dropped 8 bases and J dropped 6; count of bases not matched to a gene: 8. Germline V gene sequence: CDR1 ENHRY, CDR2 SYGVKD. CDR3 residues: CAIRGSGGIDTQYF. In DNA, the CDR3 is TGTGCCATCCGGGGTAGCGGGGGGATCGATACGCAGTATTTT.

The chain employs TRBV5-1 and TRBJ2-5; 7 bases fit TRBD2. Per germline, CDR1 SGHRS and CDR2 YFSETQ. J gave up 5 bases and V 1 base, and 8 bases lay outside the gene matches. CDR3 length equals 15 residues. The DNA for the CDR3 is TGCGCCAGCAGCTTGCGTGTGGGGGGAGGGGAGACCCAGTACTTC. It encodes CASSLRVGGGETQYF. Full variable domain (outside the CDR3, taken from reference TRBV5-1 and TRBJ2-5): KAGVTQTPRYLIKTRGQQVTLSCSPISGHRSVSWYQQTPGQGLQFLFEYFSETQRNKGNFPGRFSGRQFSNSRSEMNVSTLELGDSALYLCASSLRVGGGETQYFGPGTRLLVL.

This clone occurred a few times. The DNA for the CDR3 is TGTGCCAGCAGCTTAGATCCCGGAAGAGGCTATGGCTACACCTTC. It codes for CASSLDPGRGYGYTF. V usage is TRBV11-2 and J usage is TRBJ1-2; D is unclear. This CDR3 spans 15 amino acids. The germline V gene has CDR1 SGHAT and CDR2 FQNNGV. Trimming pared 0 bases from V and 4 bases from J, leaving 12 bases between.

The chain employs TRBV7-6 and TRBJ2-1; 9 bases are shared with TRBD2. Germline loops: CDR1 SGHVS, CDR2 FNYEAQ. The CDR3 length is 16 residues. Trimming removed 1 base from V and 3 bases from J; junction bases left unmatched: 4. The CDR3 loop reads CASSLVSTSGYNEQFF. Written as DNA, the CDR3 is TGTGCCAGCAGCTTAGTATCGACTAGCGGCTACAATGAGCAGTTCTTC.

The V gene is TRBV2, the J gene TRBJ2-3; perhaps TRBD2 as D (7 bases). V dropped 5 bases and J dropped 2 bases, with 17 bases sitting between them. Looked up from germline, CDR1 is SNHLY and CDR2 is FYNNEI. This CDR3 has 16 residues. This CDR3 is CASSPRGAVTTDTQYF. Written as DNA, the CDR3 is TGTGCCAGCAGTCCCCGGGGGGCGGTTACCACAGATACGCAGTATTTT.

The chain uses TRBV5-1 and TRBJ2-7; 9 bases line up with TRBD1. Germline-derived CDR1 and CDR2 are SGHRS and YFSETQ. The CDR3 covers 15 residues. With 4 bases clipped from V and 7 bases from J, the junction kept 12 bases outside the gene matches. This chain's CDR3 is CASSVDRGQRREQYF. CDR3 DNA sequence: TGCGCCAGCAGCGTGGACAGGGGCCAGCGGAGGGAGCAGTACTTC.

The chain couples TRBV7-9 to TRBJ2-5, with TRBD2 matching 8 bases. Germline loops: CDR1 SEHNR, CDR2 FQNEAQ (reference sequence). The CDR3 has 18 amino acids. Losses at the gene ends were 5 bases for V and 0 bases for J; bases not matched to a gene: 14. CDR3 in amino acids: CASSPRASGGGNQETQYF. The CDR3 bases are TGTGCCAGCAGCCCCCGGGCCTCTGGCGGGGGGAACCAAGAGACCCAGTACTTC.

The V call is TRBV5-6, the J call TRBJ2-7, with 7 bases identical to TRBD1. In germline, CDR1 is SGHDT, CDR2 YYEEEE. V was clipped by 4 bases and J by 2 bases; unmatched bases: 6. The CDR3 has 14 residues. CDR3 loop: CASSRPGQPYEQYF. As DNA, the CDR3 is TGTGCCAGCAGCAGACCGGGACAGCCCTACGAGCAGTACTTC.

As for this clone: One end of the junction does not line up with germline, which may come from a read error. Written as DNA, the CDR3 is TGTGCCAGCAGCCCTGTCGGTGTAACCGGGTCCTCCCGACACTTC. Protein: CASSPVGVTGSSRHF. The V call is TRBV11-2, the J call TRBJ2-5; D gene unclear. Germline CDR1 SGHAT, CDR2 FQNNGV. The CDR3 is 15 residues long.

The rearrangement joins TRBV13 to TRBJ1-5; D is unresolved. CDR3 size: 13 residues. The V end was cut by 3 bases, the J end by 6 bases, with 9 bases between. CDR1 is PRHDT and CDR2 is FYEKMQ in the germline V gene (reference sequence). As DNA, the CDR3 is TGTGCCAGCAGCTTTCAAGGACTTCAGCCCCAGCATTTT. Translation: CASSFQGLQPQHF.

This clone was picked up one time. The chain couples TRBV18 to TRBJ1-1, with 8 bases matching TRBD1. Germline V gives CDR1 KGHSH, CDR2 LQKENI. CDR3 size: 16 residues. Unmatched junction bases numbered 9, after V lost 2 bases and J lost 4 bases. The CDR3 is CASSPSGRGQSTEAFF. DNA for the CDR3: TGTGCCAGCTCACCATCCGGCAGGGGGCAAAGCACTGAAGCTTTCTTT.

The chain has TRBV5-5 and TRBJ2-1; 8 nucleotides match TRBD1. This CDR3 is 15 amino acids long. Germline lookup yields CDR1 SGHKS and CDR2 YYEKEE (reference sequence). V was pared by 0 bases and J by 4 bases, with 3 bases of the junction left unmatched. CDR3 residues: CASSLVGQGYNEQFF. DNA of the CDR3: TGTGCCAGCAGCTTGGTCGGACAGGGTTACAATGAGCAGTTCTTC.

The rearrangement uses TRBV5-4 and TRBJ1-3; D uncertain. The CDR3 has 13 residues. V was shortened by 0 bases and J by 4 bases, with 5 bases between the two germline ends. Germline assignment: CDR1 SGHNT and CDR2 YYREEE (reference sequence). This CDR3 reads CASSLGEGNTIYF. The DNA of the CDR3 is TGTGCCAGCAGCTTGGGGGAGGGAAACACCATATATTTT.